The present entry profiles one TCR beta chain with its context. CDR3 length: 15 amino acids. Germline CDR1 is DFQATT and CDR2 is SNEGSKA (reference sequence). V shed 1 base and J shed 2 bases, with 14 bases lying between them. Definite or probable Susac syndrome was diagnosed using recently defined diagnostic criteria. The sample originates from a study of CD8 T cells in Susac syndrome. Reverse transcription of roughly 0.5 to 1 ug RNA was carried out with random hexamers. The amplification used immunoSEQ multiplex PCR on TCR beta CDR3; it spanned 54 Vbeta and 13 Jbeta. TCRdb reprocessed the immunoSEQ multiplex PCR reads with MiXCR, giving one entry per CDR3 protein. The sample gives some 190,000 distinct CDR3 sequences, about 94% of which show up once; around 0.16% is in the top ten.

The clonotype was recovered from a human donor with Susac syndrome. V is TRBV20-1 and J is TRBJ2-5; TRBD2 might be the D (5 bases). Sequences were obtained from CD4+ T cells from PBMCs. The CDR3 region is CSARGSRADQETQYF. DNA of the CDR3: TGCAGTGCTAGAGGATCGCGGGCAGATCAAGAGACCCAGTACTTC.